The sequence of this TCR beta chain was determined in a study of Graves' ophthalmopathy and Graves' hyperthyroidism. General study findings and limits: A model of 13 signatures distinguished ophthalmopathy from stable hyperthyroidism at 87.88% sensitivity and approximately 77% specificity.

There are many counts of this clonotype. No antigen is known for it. From RNA, the CDR3 regions of TCR beta chains were amplified and sequenced. An opening RT-PCR round employed HTBI primers and preceded a second-round multiplex PCR. Each CDR3 protein gets one entry after TCRdb re-called the multiplex PCR reads with MiXCR. The sample carries approximately 700,000 distinct CDR3 sequences, roughly 40% recorded once. Ophthalmopathy donors were characterized by moderate-to-severe activity, CAS of at least 3, NOSPECS of at least 4, and duration under 3 months. PBMCs had their origin in fresh peripheral blood (about 10 ml). V lost 5 bases to trimming and J lost 1 base, with 11 bases between them. This CDR3 region has 14 residues. From germline, CDR1 is SEHNR and CDR2 FQNEAQ (reference sequence).

The chain has TRBV7-9 and TRBJ1-1; possibly TRBD1 for D (5 bases). This clonotype was obtained from an adult man with Graves' ophthalmopathy. The source material was peripheral blood. The CDR3 is CASSVSGANTEAFF. The CDR3 region has the DNA TGTGCCAGCAGCGTCAGTGGGGCGAACACTGAAGCTTTCTTT.